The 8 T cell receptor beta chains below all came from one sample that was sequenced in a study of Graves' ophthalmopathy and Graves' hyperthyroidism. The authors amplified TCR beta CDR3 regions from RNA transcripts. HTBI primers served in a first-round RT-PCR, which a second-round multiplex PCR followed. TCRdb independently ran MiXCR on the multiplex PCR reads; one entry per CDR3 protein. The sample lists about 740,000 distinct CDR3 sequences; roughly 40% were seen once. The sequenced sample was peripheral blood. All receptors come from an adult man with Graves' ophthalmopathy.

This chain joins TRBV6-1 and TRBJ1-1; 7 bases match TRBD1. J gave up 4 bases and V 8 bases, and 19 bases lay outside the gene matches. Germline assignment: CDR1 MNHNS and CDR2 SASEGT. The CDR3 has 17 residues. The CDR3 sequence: CASVGSTRGRVGTEAFF. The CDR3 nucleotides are TGTGCCAGCGTGGGCTCAACGAGGGGGCGCGTCGGCACTGAAGCTTTCTTT.

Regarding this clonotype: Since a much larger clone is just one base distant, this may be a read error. The CDR3 DNA follows: TGTGCCAGCAGCTTAGTTCCAGAAGGCTACACCTTC. This codes for CASSLVPEGYTF. V and J are TRBV7-2 and TRBJ1-2; unclear D gene. With 1 base removed from V and 8 bases from J, the gap between germline ends came to 8 bases. The CDR3 sequence is 12 residues long. Germline values: CDR1 SGHTA, CDR2 FQGNSA.

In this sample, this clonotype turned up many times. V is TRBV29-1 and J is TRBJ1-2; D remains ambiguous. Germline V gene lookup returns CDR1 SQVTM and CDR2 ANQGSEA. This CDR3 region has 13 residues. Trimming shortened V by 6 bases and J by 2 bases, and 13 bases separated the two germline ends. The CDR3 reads CSVRTSGNYGYTF. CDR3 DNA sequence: TGCAGCGTCAGGACGTCCGGGAACTATGGCTACACCTTC.

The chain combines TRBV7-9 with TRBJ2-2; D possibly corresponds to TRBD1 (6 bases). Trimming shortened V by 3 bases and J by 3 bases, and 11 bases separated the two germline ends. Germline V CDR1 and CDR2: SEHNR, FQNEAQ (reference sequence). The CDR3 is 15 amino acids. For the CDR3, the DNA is TGTGCCAGCAGCTTTGACAGGTCGGACACCGGGGAGCTGTTTTTT. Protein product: CASSFDRSDTGELFF.

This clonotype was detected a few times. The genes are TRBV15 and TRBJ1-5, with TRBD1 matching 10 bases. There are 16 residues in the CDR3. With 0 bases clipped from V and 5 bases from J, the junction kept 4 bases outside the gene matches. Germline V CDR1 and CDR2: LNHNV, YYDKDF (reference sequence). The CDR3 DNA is TGTGCCACCAGCAGAGACCCAGGGACAGGGGATCAGCCCCAGCATTTT. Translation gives CATSRDPGTGDQPQHF.

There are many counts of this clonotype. The CDR3: CASSDYRTGAGETQYF. DNA of the CDR3: TGTGCCAGCAGTGATTACCGGACAGGGGCGGGAGAGACCCAGTACTTC. The chain combines TRBV2 with TRBJ2-5; 9 nucleotides match TRBD1. Germline V gives CDR1 SNHLY, CDR2 FYNNEI. V trimming: 3 bases; J trimming: 4 bases; junction bases outside the gene matches: 9. CDR3 length: 16 residues. The variable domain in full, with the rest retrieved from reference TRBV2 and TRBJ2-5, is EPEVTQTPSHQVTQMGQEVILRCVPISNHLYFYWYRQILGQKVEFLVSFYNNEISEKSEIFDDQFSVERPDGSNFTLKIRSTKLEDSAMYFCASSDYRTGAGETQYFGPGTRLLVL.

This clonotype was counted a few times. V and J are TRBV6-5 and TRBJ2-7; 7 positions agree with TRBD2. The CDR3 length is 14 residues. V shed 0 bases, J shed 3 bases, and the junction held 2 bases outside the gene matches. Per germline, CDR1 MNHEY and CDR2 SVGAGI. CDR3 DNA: TGTGCCAGCAGTTACTCGGCGGGAGTCTACGAGCAGTACTTC. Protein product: CASSYSAGVYEQYF.

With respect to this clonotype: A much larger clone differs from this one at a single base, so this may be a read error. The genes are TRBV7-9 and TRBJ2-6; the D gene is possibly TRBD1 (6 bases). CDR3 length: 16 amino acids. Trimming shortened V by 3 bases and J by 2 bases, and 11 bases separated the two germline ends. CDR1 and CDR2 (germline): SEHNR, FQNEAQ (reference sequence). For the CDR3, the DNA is TGTGCCAGCAGCTTGGGCAGGGGAACTGGGGCCAACGTCCTGACTTTC. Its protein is CASSLGRGTGANVLTF.